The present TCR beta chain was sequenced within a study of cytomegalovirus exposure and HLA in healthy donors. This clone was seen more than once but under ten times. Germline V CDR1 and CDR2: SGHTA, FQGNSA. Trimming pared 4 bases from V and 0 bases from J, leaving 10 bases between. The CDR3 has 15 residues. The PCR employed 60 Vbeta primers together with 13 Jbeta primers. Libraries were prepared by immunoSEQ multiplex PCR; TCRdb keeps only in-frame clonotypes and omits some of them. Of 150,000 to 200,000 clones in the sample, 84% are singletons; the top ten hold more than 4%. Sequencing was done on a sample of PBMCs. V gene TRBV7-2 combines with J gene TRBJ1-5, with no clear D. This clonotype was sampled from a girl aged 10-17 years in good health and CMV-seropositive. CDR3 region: CASSSPPGSNQPQHF. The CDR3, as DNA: TGTGCCAGCAGCTCCCCACCGGGTAGCAATCAGCCCCAGCATTTT. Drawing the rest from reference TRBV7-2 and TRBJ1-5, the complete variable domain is GAGVSQSPSNKVTEKGKDVELRCDPISGHTALYWYRQSLGQGLEFLIYFQGNSAPDKSGLPSDRFSAERTGGSVSTLTIQRTQQEDSAVYLCASSSPPGSNQPQHFGDGTRLSIL.